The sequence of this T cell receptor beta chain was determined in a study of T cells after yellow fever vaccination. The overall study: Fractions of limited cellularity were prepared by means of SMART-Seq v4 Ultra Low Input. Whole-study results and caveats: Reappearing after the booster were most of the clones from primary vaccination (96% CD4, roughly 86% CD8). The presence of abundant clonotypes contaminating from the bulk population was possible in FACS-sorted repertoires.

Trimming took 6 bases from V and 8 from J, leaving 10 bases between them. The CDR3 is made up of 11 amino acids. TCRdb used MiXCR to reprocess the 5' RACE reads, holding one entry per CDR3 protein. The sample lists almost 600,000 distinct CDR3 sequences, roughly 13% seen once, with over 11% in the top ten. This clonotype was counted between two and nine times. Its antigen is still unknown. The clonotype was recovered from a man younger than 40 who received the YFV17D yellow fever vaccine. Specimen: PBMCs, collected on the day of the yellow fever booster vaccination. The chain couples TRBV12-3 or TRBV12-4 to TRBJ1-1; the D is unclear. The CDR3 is CASRNTREAFF. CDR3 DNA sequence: TGTGCCAGCAGGAATACAAGAGAAGCTTTCTTT.